The 31 T cell receptor beta chains below all came from one sample that was sequenced in a study of CD8+CD57+ T cells in acquired aplastic anemia. Profiles of TCR beta VDJ and CDR3 were generated from a genomic DNA template. TCRdb reanalysed the reads using MiXCR and keeps one entry per CDR3 protein. The sample has under 200,000 distinct CDR3 sequences; 64% are singletons. Sequenced sample: sorted CD4+, CD8+, or CD8+CD57+ T cells (not recorded which) from PBMCs. The receptors originated from a human donor with severe aplastic anemia or a healthy control (not recorded which).

This chain joins TRBV7-9 and TRBJ2-7, with D tentatively TRBD1 or TRBD2 (5 bases each). TRBJ2-1 explains the end of the DNA better; the J call may be wrong. The CDR3 is 14 residues long. Germline assignment: CDR1 SEHNR and CDR2 FQNEAQ (reference sequence). CDR3 bases: TGTGCCAGCAGGGAGACTATACGGGACGATGAGCAGTTCTTC. Residues: CASRETIRDDEQFF.

The DNA of the CDR3 is TGCAGCGTTGACGGGACTGATTACGAGCAGTACTTC. It translates to CSVDGTDYEQYF. V and J are TRBV29-1 and TRBJ2-7; the D gene is possibly TRBD2 (6 bases). The CDR3 is 12 residues long. From germline, CDR1 is SQVTM and CDR2 ANQGSEA. Between the trimmed V and J ends, which lost 3 bases and 4 bases, there was a span of 10 bases.

This CDR3 reads CASSLDTGGYIDTQYF. CDR3 coding DNA: TGTGCCAGCAGCTTAGATACAGGGGGCTATATAGATACGCAGTATTTT. This chain joins TRBV11-3 and TRBJ2-3, with 9 bases lining up with TRBD1. Germline V CDR1 and CDR2: SGHNT, YENEEA. The CDR3 is 16 amino acids. V lost 0 bases, J lost 5 bases, and 6 bases stayed unmatched.

V usage is TRBV19 and J usage is TRBJ2-7; D unclear. CDR3 length equals 13 residues. In germline, CDR1 is LNHDA, CDR2 SQIVND (reference sequence). V was shortened by 6 bases and J by 2 bases, with 11 bases between the two germline ends. CDR3 in DNA: TGTGCCAGTAGCTCCGCCCCCGCCTACGAGCAGTACTTC. It yields the protein CASSSAPAYEQYF. The full variable domain, completed using reference TRBV19 and TRBJ2-7, is DGGITQSPKYLFRKEGQNVTLSCEQNLNHDAMYWYRQDPGQGLRLIYYSQIVNDFQKGDIAEGYSVSREKKESFPLTVTSAQKNPTAFYLCASSSAPAYEQYFGPGTRLTVT.

This chain joins TRBV28 and TRBJ2-7, with 8 bases identical to TRBD1. J lost 0 bases, V lost 2 bases, and 6 bases had no gene match. The germline CDR1 and CDR2 sequences are MDHEN and SYDVKM. The CDR3 covers 16 residues. The CDR3 nucleotides read TGTGCCAGCAGTTTAGGACAGGGTGTGGGCTCCTACGAGCAGTACTTC. Its protein is CASSLGQGVGSYEQYF.

This clonotype was counted a few times. The V gene is TRBV7-8, the J gene TRBJ1-5; 10 positions match TRBD1. The CDR3 length is 16 residues. J lost 6 bases, V lost 1 base, and 6 bases had no gene match. Germline values: CDR1 SGHVS, CDR2 FQNEAQ. The CDR3 spells CASSLEPGQGSQPQHF. DNA for the CDR3: TGTGCCAGCAGCTTAGAGCCGGGACAGGGGAGTCAGCCCCAGCATTTT. The whole variable domain, filled in from reference TRBV7-8 and TRBJ1-5, reads GAGVSQSPRYKVAKRGQDVALRCDPISGHVSLFWYQQALGQGPEFLTYFQNEAQLDKSGLPSDRFFAERPEGSVSTLKIQRTQQEDSAVYLCASSLEPGQGSQPQHFGDGTRLSIL.

The rearrangement joins TRBV7-2 to TRBJ1-1, with 8 bases matching TRBD1. V dropped 2 bases and J dropped 1; count of bases not matched to a gene: 3. This CDR3 has 15 residues. CDR1 SGHTA and CDR2 FQGNSA come from the germline V gene. CDR3 amino acids: CASSLQGAGNTEAFF. The CDR3 DNA follows: TGTGCCAGCAGCTTACAGGGGGCTGGGAACACTGAAGCTTTCTTT.

A remark on this clonotype: At one end, the junction sequence differs from germline, possibly due to a read error. V is TRBV4-1 and J is TRBJ2-1; TRBD2 matches at 8 bases. The CDR3 runs 16 residues. The germline CDR1 and CDR2 sequences are MGHRA and YSYEKL. Written as DNA, the CDR3 is TGCGCCAGCGGCCCGCCCGGGGGGGGCACCTACAATGAGCAGCTCTTC. Residues: CASGPPGGGTYNEQLF.

Notes on this clonotype: No conserved phenylalanine or tryptophan ends this CDR3, so it is likely a read error. Here the CDR3 DNA reads TGTGCCAGCAGCTTCGGGACAGGTCCCACTGAAGCTTTCTCT. Its translation: CASSFGTGPTEAFS. V usage is TRBV11-2 and J usage is TRBJ1-1, with 8 positions matching TRBD1. The CDR3 consists of 14 residues. CDR1 and CDR2 (germline): SGHAT, FQNNGV. Trimming removed 3 bases from V and 4 bases from J; junction bases left unmatched: 4.

The chain links TRBV5-1 to TRBJ1-4, with 7 nucleotides matching TRBD1. J lost 7 bases, V lost 4 bases, and 4 bases had no gene match. There are 13 residues in the CDR3. Per the germline V gene, CDR1 is SGHRS and CDR2 is YFSETQ. The CDR3 region has the DNA TGCGCCAGCAGCGAACAGGGGACTGAAAAACTGTTTTTT. Protein product: CASSEQGTEKLFF.

The rearrangement uses TRBV20-1 and TRBJ1-2, with 11 bases lining up with TRBD1. Losses at the gene ends were 0 bases for V and 7 bases for J; bases not matched to a gene: 10. CDR1 and CDR2 (germline): DFQATT, SNEGSKA (reference sequence). The CDR3 contains 16 residues. The CDR3 loop reads CSARDLGQGEMGGYTF. The CDR3, as DNA: TGCAGTGCTAGAGATTTGGGACAGGGGGAGATGGGTGGCTACACCTTC.

This clonotype showed up many times. The chain carries TRBV12-3 or TRBV12-4 and TRBJ2-3; tentatively, D is TRBD1 or TRBD2 (6 bases each). V was trimmed by 7 bases and J by 6 bases, leaving 20 bases between them. The CDR3 has 15 amino acids. The CDR3 here is CASTFGGGLEDTQYF. The CDR3 DNA reads TGTGCCAGCACCTTCGGGGGCGGGCTAGAGGATACGCAGTATTTT.

The chain recombines TRBV9 with TRBJ1-6; D not certain. The CDR3 is made up of 16 amino acids. Trimming cost V 4 bases and J 3 bases, with 14 bases left between them. Germline CDR1 SGDLS, CDR2 YYNGEE. Here the CDR3 DNA reads TGTGCCAGCAGCCCGATAGACGCGAGCTATAATTCACCCCTCCACTTT. It codes for CASSPIDASYNSPLHF.

The chain uses TRBV20-1 and TRBJ2-2; 9 bases align to TRBD1. V lost 0 bases to trimming and J lost 5 bases; unmatched junction nucleotides: 7. Germline assignment: CDR1 DFQATT and CDR2 SNEGSKA (reference sequence). This CDR3 has 16 residues. The CDR3 region has the DNA TGCAGTGCTAGAGATAGAGGGACAGGGACGACCGGGGAGCTGTTTTTT. Its translation: CSARDRGTGTTGELFF.

Only a few counts were recorded for this clonotype. The V gene is TRBV29-1, the J gene TRBJ2-1; weak D call: TRBD2 (7 bases). Trimming left V 7 bases short and J 8 bases short, with 9 bases between. Germline V CDR1 and CDR2: SQVTM, ANQGSEA. The length of the CDR3 is 10 residues. The CDR3 loop reads CSGGGDEQFF. CDR3 coding DNA: TGCAGCGGGGGGGGCGATGAGCAGTTCTTC.

Ten or more counts support this clonotype. This rearrangement joins TRBV19 to TRBJ2-3; D not certain. Trimming took 7 bases from V and 6 from J, leaving 11 bases between them. The V gene's germline CDR1 is LNHDA and CDR2 SQIVND (reference sequence). The length of the CDR3 is 12 residues. CDR3 in amino acids: CASKALGDTQYF. The CDR3 nucleotides read TGTGCCAGTAAAGCCCTTGGGGATACGCAGTATTTT.

This clonotype was seen at least ten times. The chain uses TRBV7-2 and TRBJ2-3, with a possible D match to TRBD2 (6 bases). This CDR3 has 18 amino acids. Germline CDR1 SGHTA, CDR2 FQGNSA. Trimming cost V 3 bases and J 0 bases, with 19 bases left between them. Written as DNA, the CDR3 is TGTGCCAGCAGCTTCCTTCCGAGAGGCGGGGAGAGCACAGATACGCAGTATTTT. Its translation: CASSFLPRGGESTDTQYF.

The genes are TRBV10-3 and TRBJ1-4; D is perhaps TRBD1 (5 bases). Trimming stripped 2 bases from V and 0 bases from J, with 13 bases between. The CDR3 is 17 residues long. The germline V gene encodes CDR1 ENHRY and CDR2 SYGVKD. CDR3 DNA: TGTGCCATCAGTGAGGCCGATCGAGGGGCAACTAATGAAAAACTGTTTTTT. As protein: CAISEADRGATNEKLFF.

The chain joins TRBV7-9 to TRBJ2-3; the D gene could be TRBD1 or TRBD2 (5 bases each). CDR1 and CDR2 (germline): SEHNR, FQNEAQ (reference sequence). CDR3 length: 15 amino acids. Trimming removed 6 bases at V and 5 bases at J, with 18 bases between. The CDR3, as DNA: TGTGCCAGCAGAATGGACATCGGAGGCGGAGATACGCAGTATTTT. It yields the protein CASRMDIGGGDTQYF. Full variable domain (outside the CDR3, taken from reference TRBV7-9 and TRBJ2-3): DTGVSQNPRHKITKRGQNVTFRCDPISEHNRLYWYRQTLGQGPEFLTYFQNEAQLEKSRLLSDRFSAERPKGSFSTLEIQRTEQGDSAMYLCASRMDIGGGDTQYFGPGTRLTVL.

This chain connects TRBV20-1 to TRBJ2-1; 13 nucleotides match TRBD2. The CDR3 has 22 amino acids. Per the germline V gene, CDR1 is DFQATT and CDR2 is SNEGSKA (reference sequence). V gave up 4 bases and J gave up 0 bases; unmatched junction bases: 21. CDR3 in amino acids: CSANRDREWTSGGLSSYNEQFF. CDR3 coding DNA: TGCAGTGCTAATCGGGACAGGGAATGGACTAGCGGGGGCCTGAGCTCCTACAATGAGCAGTTCTTC.

Only one count was recorded for this clonotype. The chain carries TRBV10-3 and TRBJ1-1; 7 positions match TRBD1. Germline CDR1 and CDR2: ENHRY and SYGVKD. After removal of 4 bases from V and 1 base from J, the junction contained 6 bases not matched to a gene. The CDR3 is made up of 15 amino acids. Written as DNA, the CDR3 is TGTGCCATCAGTGGTAGGACAGGTCAGAACACTGAAGCTTTCTTT. This translates into CAISGRTGQNTEAFF.

This clonotype appeared many times. This chain connects TRBV19 to TRBJ2-4, with 8 positions matching TRBD1. The germline gives CDR1 LNHDA, CDR2 SQIVND (reference sequence). The V and J ends lost 8 bases and 10 bases, in that order; junction bases with no gene match: 13. The CDR3 runs 14 residues. The CDR3 loop is CASSSGTGPLIQYF. The DNA for the CDR3 is TGTGCCAGTTCCTCCGGGACAGGCCCCCTGATTCAGTACTTC.

Of note for this clonotype: Relative to the germline gene, one junction end is altered; a read error may explain this. DNA of the CDR3: TGTGCCACAAGCAGAGATGGGGAAGTTGGCCCGAACACTGAAGCTTTCTTT. Its protein product is CATSRDGEVGPNTEAFF. This chain links TRBV15 with TRBJ1-1; D is unresolved. The length of the CDR3 is 17 residues. Per germline, CDR1 LNHNV and CDR2 YYDKDF (reference sequence).

V is TRBV27 and J is TRBJ2-5; a weak D match, TRBD2 (7 bases). The CDR3 is made up of 15 amino acids. With 6 bases removed from V and 5 bases from J, the gap between germline ends came to 19 bases. CDR1 MNHEY and CDR2 SMNVEV come from the germline V gene (reference sequence). As DNA, the CDR3 is TGTGCCAGCAGCTTACTAGGGGGGGGCGGGGAGACCCAGTACTTC. It encodes CASSLLGGGGETQYF.

The chain carries TRBV5-6 and TRBJ2-7; weak D call: TRBD1 (5 bases). The V and J ends lost 4 bases and 4 bases respectively, with 18 bases between them. The V gene's germline CDR1 is SGHDT and CDR2 YYEEEE. The CDR3 totals 15 residues. The CDR3 DNA is TGTGCCAGCAGCCTAGTCGGACACACAAATTACGAGCAGTACTTC. Translating gives CASSLVGHTNYEQYF.

The V call is TRBV19, the J call TRBJ2-1, with a possible D match to TRBD1 (6 bases). The germline V gene encodes CDR1 LNHDA and CDR2 SQIVND (reference sequence). The V end lost 5 bases, the J end lost 0 bases, and 11 bases lay between the germline ends. This CDR3 has 15 residues. The CDR3 region is CASSETGYSYNEQFF. CDR3 nucleotide sequence: TGTGCCAGTAGTGAAACAGGGTACTCCTACAATGAGCAGTTCTTC.

This clonotype was recorded a few times. V is TRBV20-1 and J is TRBJ2-7; the D gene is possibly TRBD2 (6 bases). V dropped 3 bases and J dropped 4 bases, with 16 bases sitting between them. From germline, CDR1 is DFQATT and CDR2 SNEGSKA (reference sequence). This CDR3 has 14 residues. CDR3 region: CSASVVGTGYEQYF. CDR3 sequence (DNA): TGCAGTGCTAGTGTCGTCGGGACTGGATACGAGCAGTACTTC.

This clonotype occurred many times. This chain uses TRBV15 with TRBJ2-3, with a possible D match to TRBD2 (5 bases). V was shortened by 0 bases and J by 3 bases, with 10 bases between the two germline ends. CDR3 size: 15 residues. Germline CDR1 and CDR2: LNHNV and YYDKDF (reference sequence). CDR3 region: CATSRDRGQTDTQYF. CDR3 in DNA: TGTGCCACCAGCAGAGACAGAGGGCAAACAGATACGCAGTATTTT.

This clonotype was recorded a few times. The rearrangement uses TRBV19 and TRBJ1-4; D is perhaps TRBD1 (6 bases). Germline loops: CDR1 LNHDA, CDR2 SQIVND (reference sequence). This CDR3 has 13 amino acids. The V end was cut by 5 bases, the J end by 6 bases, with 10 bases between. CDR3 protein: CASSRRGYEKLFF. CDR3 sequence (DNA): TGTGCCAGTAGTCGCAGGGGTTATGAAAAACTGTTTTTT.

The gene calls are TRBV4-3 and TRBJ2-1; a weak D match, TRBD1 (5 bases). The CDR3 has 13 amino acids. CDR1 and CDR2 from the germline V gene are LGHNA and YSLEER. V lost 3 bases to trimming and J lost 8 bases, with 11 bases between them. CDR3 in amino acids: CASSQISGYEQFF. For the CDR3, the DNA is TGCGCCAGCAGCCAGATCTCAGGGTATGAGCAGTTCTTC.

This clonotype was seen a few times. This rearrangement joins TRBV10-3 to TRBJ2-1; maybe TRBD1 (5 bases). V lost 11 bases and J lost 9, with 20 bases in between. The CDR3 contains 13 residues. Looked up from germline, CDR1 is ENHRY and CDR2 is SYGVKD. The CDR3 DNA is TGTGCCGTCTCCCGCCAGGGCGCCGTTGAGCAGTTCTTC. It yields the protein CAVSRQGAVEQFF.